This T cell receptor (beta chain) was captured in a study of blood T cell repertoires in COVID-19. This clone occurred a few times. In the original analysis: Nucleated cell counts were estimated from reference gene primer amplification. Sequencing was performed with immunoSEQ multiplex PCR; in TCRdb, only in-frame clones are kept and a portion is missing. That table supplies the V and J calls and clone size; D and trimming were determined from the DNA. The sample shows 250,000 to 300,000 clones, approximately 86% of them seen only once. The germline V gene encodes CDR1 MNHEY and CDR2 SVGAGI. This CDR3 is built from 15 residues. The V gene lost 2 bases and the J gene lost 3 bases, with 11 bases spanning the gap.

The receptor was isolated from a man aged 30 to 45 with active or convalescent COVID-19. This chain uses TRBV6-5 with TRBJ1-3; D uncertain. The sample was peripheral blood. CDR3 DNA sequence: TGTGCCAGCAGTTACGCGCCGTCAAATGGAAACACCATATATTTT. It yields the protein CASSYAPSNGNTIYF.